This T cell receptor beta chain was sequenced in a study of control samples from healthy donors and cancer patients. The repertoire was sequenced with immunoSEQ multiplex PCR; TCRdb's copy has only in-frame clones and lacks some. The sample includes about 150,000 clones, about 94% of them seen just once. The germline CDR1 and CDR2 sequences are SGHRS and YFSETQ. The CDR3 extends over 15 amino acids. The V end was cut by 0 bases, the J end by 0 bases, with 8 bases between. This clone has a single count. The chain has TRBV5-1 and TRBJ2-3, with D unclear. The sample consisted of blood. This clonotype originated in a man aged 40-50 years in good health. The CDR3 DNA reads as TGCGCCAGCAGCTTGGACTTTACTAGCACAGATACGCAGTATTTT. Protein sequence: CASSLDFTSTDTQYF.